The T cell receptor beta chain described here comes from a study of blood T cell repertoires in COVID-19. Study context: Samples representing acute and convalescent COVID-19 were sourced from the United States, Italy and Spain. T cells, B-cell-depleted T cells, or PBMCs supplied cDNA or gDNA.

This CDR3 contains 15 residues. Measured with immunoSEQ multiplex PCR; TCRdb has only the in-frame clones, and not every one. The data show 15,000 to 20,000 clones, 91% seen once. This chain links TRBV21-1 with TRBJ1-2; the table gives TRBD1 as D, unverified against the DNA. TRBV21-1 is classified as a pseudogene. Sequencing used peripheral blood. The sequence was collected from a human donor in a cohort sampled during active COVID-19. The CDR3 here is CASNRDRLADYGYTF. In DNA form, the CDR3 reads TGTGCCAGCAACCGAGACAGGCTGGCTGACTATGGCTACACCTTC.